One TCR beta chain is described in this entry. This sample stems from a study of technical replicates of blood from a handful of donors. Only in-frame clones appear in the TCRdb table, and some are missing; sequencing was by immunoSEQ multiplex PCR. The sample consists of several thousand clones, 90% of them appearing once. Between the trimmed V and J ends, which lost 1 base and 0 bases, there was a span of 7 bases. Looked up from germline, CDR1 is MNHNS and CDR2 is SASEGT. This CDR3 comprises 14 residues. The chain carries TRBV6-1 and TRBJ2-7; D is uncertain. Sequencing used PBMCs. The origin of this receptor is a human donor in good health. The CDR3 region has the DNA TGTGCCAGCAGTGAAGGCACTCTCTCCTACGAGCAGTACTTC. Encoded protein: CASSEGTLSYEQYF.